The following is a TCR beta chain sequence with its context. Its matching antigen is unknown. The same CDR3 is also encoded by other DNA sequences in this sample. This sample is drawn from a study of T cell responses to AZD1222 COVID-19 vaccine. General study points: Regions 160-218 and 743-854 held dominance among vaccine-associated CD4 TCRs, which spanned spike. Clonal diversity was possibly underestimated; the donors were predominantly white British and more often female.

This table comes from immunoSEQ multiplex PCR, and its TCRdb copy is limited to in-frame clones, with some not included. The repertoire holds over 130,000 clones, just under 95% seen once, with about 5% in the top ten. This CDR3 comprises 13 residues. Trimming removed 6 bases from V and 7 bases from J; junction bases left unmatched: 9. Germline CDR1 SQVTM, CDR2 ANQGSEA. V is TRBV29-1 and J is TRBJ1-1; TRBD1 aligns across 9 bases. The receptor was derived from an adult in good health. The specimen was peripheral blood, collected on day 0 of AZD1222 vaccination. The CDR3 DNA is TGCAGCGTGGCGACAGGGGGTCTTGGTGAAGCTTTCTTT. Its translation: CSVATGGLGEAFF.